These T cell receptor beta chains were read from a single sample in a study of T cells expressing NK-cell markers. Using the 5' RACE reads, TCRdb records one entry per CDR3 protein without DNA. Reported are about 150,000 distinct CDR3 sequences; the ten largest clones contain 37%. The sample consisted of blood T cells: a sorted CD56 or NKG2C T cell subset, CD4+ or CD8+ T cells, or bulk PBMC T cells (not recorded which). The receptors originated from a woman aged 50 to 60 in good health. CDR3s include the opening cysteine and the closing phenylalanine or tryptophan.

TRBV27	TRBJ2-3	CASSFLDKITDTQYF
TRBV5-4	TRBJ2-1	CASSFVGQYNEQFF
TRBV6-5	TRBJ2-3	CAGGTGPMDTQYF
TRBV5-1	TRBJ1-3	CASTPTGLYSGNTIYF
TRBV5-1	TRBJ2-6	CASSLTQVAGANVLTF
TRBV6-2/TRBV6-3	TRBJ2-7	CASSPGTGVTEQYF
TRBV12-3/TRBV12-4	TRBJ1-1	CASSSDGGWDTEAFF
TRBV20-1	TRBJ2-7	CSANTDSNFYEQYF
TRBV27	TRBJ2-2	CASSLGGTGANTGELFF
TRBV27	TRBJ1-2	CASRDLDTYGYTF
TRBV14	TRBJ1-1	CASSQVARLNTEAFF
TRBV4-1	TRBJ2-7	CASSQVNLGSSYEQYF
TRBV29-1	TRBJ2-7	CSALPGLAGPYEQYF
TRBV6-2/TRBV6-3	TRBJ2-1	CASSYQGLYNEQFF
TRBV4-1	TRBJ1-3	CASAMLRDAGNTIYF
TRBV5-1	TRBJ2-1	CASSLGLDYYNEQFF
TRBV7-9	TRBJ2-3	CASSPISSGIGDTQYF
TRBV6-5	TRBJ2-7	CASSSQYEQYF
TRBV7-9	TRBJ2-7	CASSQPSGYEQYF
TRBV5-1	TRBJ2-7	CASSTVGSYEQYF
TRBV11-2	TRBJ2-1	CASSLTPSKVDEQFF
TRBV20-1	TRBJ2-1	CSARGAGRSYNEQFF
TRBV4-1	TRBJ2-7	CASSLAGMAVHEQYF
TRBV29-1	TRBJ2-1	CSVENTGVDEQFF
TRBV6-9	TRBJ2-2	CASSPSGSGDGELFF
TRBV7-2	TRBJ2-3	CASSPPASGSDTQYF
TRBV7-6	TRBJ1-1	CASSLEGEGHTEAFF
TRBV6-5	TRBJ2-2	CASSLVREGWELFF
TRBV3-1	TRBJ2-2	CASSHQGQNTGELFF
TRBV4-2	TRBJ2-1	CASSQLAGTYNEQFF
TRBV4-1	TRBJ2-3	CASSHPGDMRADTQYF
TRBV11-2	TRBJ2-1	CASSFSGGGYYNEQFF
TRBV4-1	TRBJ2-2	CASSQDLAGGPTTGELFF
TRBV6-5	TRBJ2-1	CASSARQGLSYNEQFF
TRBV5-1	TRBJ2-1	CATRPIGGTYNEQFF
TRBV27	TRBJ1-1	CASSLTLNTEAFF
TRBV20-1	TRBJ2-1	CSARVTSSRPTEQFF
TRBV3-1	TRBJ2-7	CASSQGASYEQYF
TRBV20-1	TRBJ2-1	CSARILAGPLNEQFF